The rows below give T cell receptor beta chains drawn from one sample of a study of molecular identifiers for immune sequencing clone quantification. Using its own MiXCR run on the PCR reads, TCRdb lists one record per CDR3 protein. The sample has more than 300,000 distinct CDR3 sequences, 20% to 25% seen once; the top ten hold over 0.7%. Sample: naive CD8+ T cells from blood, with Jurkat cell RNA spiked in. These receptors were collected from a human donor in good health. Some libraries in this study had Jurkat cell RNA spiked in. CDR3s include the opening cysteine and the closing phenylalanine or tryptophan. The D gene is left open where the match is weak. For some rows the clone size is stated as once, few or many, or as a class when expanded; others skip it.

clone_size j_call v_call d_call cdr3_nt cdr3_aa
many TRBJ2-3 TRBV7-9 NA TGTGCCAGCAGCCAGGGGTCAGGGCCCTACACAGATACGCAGTATTTT CASSQGSGPYTDTQYF
many TRBJ2-7 TRBV7-9 TRBD2 TGTGCCAGCAGCTTAACTCAGGGGACTAGCGTCGAGCAGTACTTC CASSLTQGTSVEQYF
few TRBJ2-2 TRBV11-2 NA TGTGCCAGCAGCTTAGAACTTCTCCTAAGCGCCGGGGAGCTGTTTTTT CASSLELLLSAGELFF
many TRBJ2-7 TRBV2 NA TGTGCCAGCAGAGGTGGGGCGTCCTACGAGCAGTACTTC CASRGGASYEQYF
many TRBJ1-1 TRBV5-4 TRBD1 TGTGCCAGCAGCCGGGGGACAGACACTGAAGCTTTCTTT CASSRGTDTEAFF
many TRBJ2-2 TRBV7-9 NA TGTGCCAGCACCTCTTTAGGGGGTAACACCGGGGAGCTGTTTTTT CASTSLGGNTGELFF
many TRBJ2-6 TRBV2 NA TGTGCCAGCAGTGACCCAGGAGACTCTGGGGCCAACGTCCTGACTTTC CASSDPGDSGANVLTF
many TRBJ2-7 TRBV19 NA TGTGCCAGTAGTATAGCCGTGGACTACGAGCAGTACTTC CASSIAVDYEQYF
many TRBJ2-7 TRBV7-9 NA TGTGCCAGCAGCTTAGATCGCCGCGAGCAGTACTTC CASSLDRREQYF
few TRBJ2-7 TRBV7-9 NA TGTGCCAGCAGCTTAAGGGACAAAGCCGCCTACGAGCAGTACTTC CASSLRDKAAYEQYF
many TRBJ1-1 TRBV4-1 NA TGCGCCAGCAGCCAAGAGTCATGGGCAGCGAACACTGAAGCTTTCTTT CASSQESWAANTEAFF
many TRBJ2-1 TRBV19 NA TGTGCCAGTAGTATGGGACCCGTTTTGTCCTTC CASSMGPVLSF
many TRBJ1-5 TRBV2 TRBD1 TGTGCCAGCAGTGAACGACAGGGGATTCGCAATCAGCCCCAGCATTTT CASSERQGIRNQPQHF
many TRBJ1-1 TRBV20-1 NA TGCAGTGCTAGTGCCGGGACCCTGGCCGGTGAAGCTTTCTTT CSASAGTLAGEAFF
many TRBJ2-7 TRBV5-4 NA TGTGCCAGCAGCCCCTCCGACTACGAGCAGTACTTC CASSPSDYEQYF
many TRBJ1-1 TRBV3-1 NA TGTGCCAGCAGCCAAGAGAGACAGGCCTTCACTGAAGCTTTCTTT CASSQERQAFTEAFF
few TRBJ2-7 TRBV10-3 TRBD2 TGTGCCATCAGTGTCGGGGGGACCTACGAGCAGTACTTC CAISVGGTYEQYF
many TRBJ1-1 TRBV12-3/TRBV12-4 NA TGTGCCAGTGGTCAGGGGCCCGTGAACACTGAAGCTTTCTTT CASGQGPVNTEAFF
many TRBJ2-6 TRBV2 NA TGTGCCAGCGAGGACAGGGCCAACGTCCTGACTTTC CASEDRANVLTF
NA TRBJ2-7 TRBV4-1 NA TGCGCCAGCAGCCAAGATACGGGAAGCTTTCTTTACGAGCAGTACTTC CASSQDTGSFLYEQYF
many TRBJ2-7 TRBV5-1 NA TGCGCCAGCAGCTTGGTGGATCCGGGGGAGCAGTACTTC CASSLVDPGEQYF
NA TRBJ2-7 TRBV27 TRBD1 TGTGCCAGCAGTGGGATACGGGACAGGGCGGTCGGGCAGTACTTC CASSGIRDRAVGQYF
many TRBJ1-3 TRBV7-2 NA TGTGCCAGCAGCTTAGCGTCAGGCTCTGGAAACACCATATATTTT CASSLASGSGNTIYF
few TRBJ1-1 TRBV6-5 NA TGTGCCAGCAGTTACTCGAACAGTTTCGGGGGCCCGGAAGCTTTCTTT CASSYSNSFGGPEAFF
many TRBJ1-1 TRBV4-3 NA TGCGCCAGCAGCCAAGATCGAGGCAGACCTGAAGCTTTCTTT CASSQDRGRPEAFF
many TRBJ2-7 TRBV27 NA TGTGCCAGCAGTTTGTCCGGACCCAATTACGAGCAGTACTTC CASSLSGPNYEQYF
many TRBJ1-1 TRBV10-3 NA TGTGCCATCAGTGAGGCGGGCACTGAAGCTTTCTTT CAISEAGTEAFF
few TRBJ1-5 TRBV19 NA TGTGCCAGTAGTATAGGATCAAGGGGTACTCAGCCCCAGCATTTT CASSIGSRGTQPQHF
many TRBJ2-1 TRBV12-3/TRBV12-4 NA TGTGCCAGCAGTTTCAGTCAGGGCTTCTACAATGAGCAGTTCTTC CASSFSQGFYNEQFF
NA TRBJ2-1 TRBV28 TRBD1 TGTGCCAGCAGTTTTAGGGGGCCACGGCGCGATGAGCAGTTCTTC CASSFRGPRRDEQFF
many TRBJ1-6 TRBV12-3/TRBV12-4 TRBD1 TGTGCCTCCCTCGGACAGGGGAATTCACCCCTCCACTTT CASLGQGNSPLHF
NA TRBJ1-2 TRBV5-4 TRBD1 TGTGCCAGCAGCCTTGGGACAGAGACTAACTATGGCTACACCTTC CASSLGTETNYGYTF
NA TRBJ2-3 TRBV3-1 NA TGTGCCAGCAGCCAAGATCGGTCAAGGGCAGGGGAAGATACGCAGTATTTT CASSQDRSRAGEDTQYF
many TRBJ2-7 TRBV7-9 TRBD2 TGTGCCAGCAGCTCGGCTAGCGGCTCCTACGAGCAGTACTTC CASSSASGSYEQYF
many TRBJ1-5 TRBV20-1 NA TGCAGTGCTAGTGGCAGGGCATTAGGCAATCAGCCCCAGCATTTT CSASGRALGNQPQHF
many TRBJ2-3 TRBV5-4 NA TGTGCCAGCAGCTTGGCCGGGGTTACTAGCACAGATACGCAGTATTTT CASSLAGVTSTDTQYF
few TRBJ2-2 TRBV4-3 TRBD2 TGCGCCAGCAGCCAAGATGGCGGGAGGGTGGGGGCCGGGGAGCTGTTTTTT CASSQDGGRVGAGELFF
many TRBJ2-2 TRBV9 NA TGTGCCAGCAGCGACGGGGCCGGGGAGCTGTTTTTT CASSDGAGELFF
many TRBJ1-1 TRBV5-6 TRBD1 TGTGCCAGCAGCTTCCGGGACAGAGGTGAAGCTTTCTTT CASSFRDRGEAFF
many TRBJ2-5 TRBV7-6 TRBD2 TGTGCCAGCAGCTTAGTACTAGCGGGAAGCGAGACCCAGTACTTC CASSLVLAGSETQYF
few TRBJ2-6 TRBV20-1 NA TGCAGTGCTCGGCCTTTTGAAGCTGGGGCCAACGTCCTGACTTTC CSARPFEAGANVLTF
few TRBJ1-1 TRBV11-2 TRBD1 TGTGCCAGCAGCCCATGGGCCGACAGGGGGAGGACTGAAGCTTTCTTT CASSPWADRGRTEAFF
many TRBJ2-7 TRBV4-1 TRBD1 TGCGCCAGCAGCCATCCCGGGACAGGGGGGCCCTACGAGCAGTACTTC CASSHPGTGGPYEQYF